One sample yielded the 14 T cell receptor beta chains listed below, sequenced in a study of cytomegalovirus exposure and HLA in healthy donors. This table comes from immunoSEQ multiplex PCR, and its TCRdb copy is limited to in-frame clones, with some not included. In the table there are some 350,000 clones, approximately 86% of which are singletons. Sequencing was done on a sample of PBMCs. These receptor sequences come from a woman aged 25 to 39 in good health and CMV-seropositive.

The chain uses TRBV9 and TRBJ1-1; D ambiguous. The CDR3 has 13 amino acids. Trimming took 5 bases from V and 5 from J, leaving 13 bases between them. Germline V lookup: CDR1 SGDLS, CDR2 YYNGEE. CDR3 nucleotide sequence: TGTGCCAGCAGGCCAGAGGGCTTTACTGAAGCTTTCTTT. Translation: CASRPEGFTEAFF.

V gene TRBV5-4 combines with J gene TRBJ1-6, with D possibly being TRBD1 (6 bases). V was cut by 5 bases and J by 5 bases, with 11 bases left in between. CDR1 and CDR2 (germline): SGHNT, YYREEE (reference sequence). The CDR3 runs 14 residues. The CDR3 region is CASSQGPDNSPLHF. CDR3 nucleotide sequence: TGTGCCAGCAGTCAGGGGCCGGATAATTCACCCCTCCACTTT. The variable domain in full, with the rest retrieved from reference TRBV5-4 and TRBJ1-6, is ETGVTQSPTHLIKTRGQQVTLRCSSQSGHNTVSWYQQALGQGPQFIFQYYREEENGRGNFPPRFSGLQFPNYSSELNVNALELDDSALYLCASSQGPDNSPLHFGNGTRLTVT.

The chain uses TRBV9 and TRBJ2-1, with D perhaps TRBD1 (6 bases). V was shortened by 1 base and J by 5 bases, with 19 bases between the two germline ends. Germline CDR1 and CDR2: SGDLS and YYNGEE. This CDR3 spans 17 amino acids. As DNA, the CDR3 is TGTGCCAGCAGCGTACCCACGACAGGTAGAGGGAACAATGAGCAGTTCTTC. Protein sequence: CASSVPTTGRGNNEQFF.

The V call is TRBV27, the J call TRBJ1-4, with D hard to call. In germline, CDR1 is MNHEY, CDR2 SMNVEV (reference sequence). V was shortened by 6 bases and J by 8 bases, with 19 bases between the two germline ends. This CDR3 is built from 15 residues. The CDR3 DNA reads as TGTGCCAGCAGCCTTACTCATGGGGTACAGGAAAAACTGTTTTTT. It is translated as CASSLTHGVQEKLFF. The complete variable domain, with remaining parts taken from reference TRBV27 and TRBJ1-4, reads EAQVTQNPRYLITVTGKKLTVTCSQNMNHEYMSWYRQDPGLGLRQIYYSMNVEVTDKGDVPEGYKVSRKEKRNFPLILESPSPNQTSLYFCASSLTHGVQEKLFFGSGTQLSVL.

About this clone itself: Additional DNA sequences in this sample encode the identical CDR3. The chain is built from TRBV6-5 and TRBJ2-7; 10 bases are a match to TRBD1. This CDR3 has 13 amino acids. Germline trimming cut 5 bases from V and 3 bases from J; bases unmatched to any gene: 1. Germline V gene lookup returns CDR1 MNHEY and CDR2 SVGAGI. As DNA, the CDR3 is TGTGCCAGCAGTCGGGACAGGGGCTACGAGCAGTACTTC. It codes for CASSRDRGYEQYF.

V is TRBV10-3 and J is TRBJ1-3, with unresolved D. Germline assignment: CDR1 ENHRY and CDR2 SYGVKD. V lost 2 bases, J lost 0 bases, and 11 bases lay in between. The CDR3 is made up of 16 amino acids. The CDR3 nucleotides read TGTGCCATCAGTGAGGCGGCAGCCGGCTCTGGAAACACCATATATTTT. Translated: CAISEAAAGSGNTIYF.

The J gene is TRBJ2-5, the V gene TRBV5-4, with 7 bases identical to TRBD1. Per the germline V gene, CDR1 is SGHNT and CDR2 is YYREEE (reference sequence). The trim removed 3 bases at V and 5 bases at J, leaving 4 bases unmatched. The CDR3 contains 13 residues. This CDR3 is CASSSTGWETQYF. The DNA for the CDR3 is TGTGCCAGCAGCTCGACAGGGTGGGAGACCCAGTACTTC.

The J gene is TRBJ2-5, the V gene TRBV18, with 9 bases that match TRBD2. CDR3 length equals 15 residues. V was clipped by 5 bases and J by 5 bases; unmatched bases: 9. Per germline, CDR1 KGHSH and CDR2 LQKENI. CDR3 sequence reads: CASSTQRGARETQYF. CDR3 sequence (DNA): TGTGCCAGCTCAACTCAGCGGGGGGCCCGCGAGACCCAGTACTTC.

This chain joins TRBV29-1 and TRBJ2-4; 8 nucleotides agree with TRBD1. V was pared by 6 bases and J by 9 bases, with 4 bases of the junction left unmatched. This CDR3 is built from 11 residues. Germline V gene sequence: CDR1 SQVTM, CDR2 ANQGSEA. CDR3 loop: CSVDRDAIQYF. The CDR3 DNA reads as TGCAGCGTGGACAGGGACGCCATTCAGTACTTC. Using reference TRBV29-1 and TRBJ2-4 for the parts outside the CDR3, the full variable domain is SAVISQKPSRDICQRGTSLTIQCQVDSQVTMMFWYRQQPGQSLTLIATANQGSEATYESGFVIDKFPISRPNLTFSTLTVSNMSPEDSSIYLCSVDRDAIQYFGAGTRLSVL.

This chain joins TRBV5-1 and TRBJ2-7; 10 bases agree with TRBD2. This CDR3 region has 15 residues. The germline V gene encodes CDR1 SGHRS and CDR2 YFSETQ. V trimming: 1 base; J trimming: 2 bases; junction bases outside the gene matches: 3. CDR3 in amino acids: CASSLTSGNPYEQYF. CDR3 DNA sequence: TGCGCCAGCAGCTTGACTAGCGGGAACCCCTACGAGCAGTACTTC.

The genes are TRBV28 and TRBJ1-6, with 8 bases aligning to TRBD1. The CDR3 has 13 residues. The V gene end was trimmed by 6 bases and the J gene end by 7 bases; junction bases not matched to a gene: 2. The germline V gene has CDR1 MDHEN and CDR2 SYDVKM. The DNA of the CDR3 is TGTGCCAGCAGGGGACAGGAAAATTCACCCCTCCACTTT. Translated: CASRGQENSPLHF.

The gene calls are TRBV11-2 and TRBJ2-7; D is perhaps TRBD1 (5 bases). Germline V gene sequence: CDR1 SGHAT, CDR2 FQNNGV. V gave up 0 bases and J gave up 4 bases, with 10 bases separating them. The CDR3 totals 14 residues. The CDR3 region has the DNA TGTGCCAGCAGCTTAGAAGGGGTTTCGTACGAGCAGTACTTC. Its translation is CASSLEGVSYEQYF.

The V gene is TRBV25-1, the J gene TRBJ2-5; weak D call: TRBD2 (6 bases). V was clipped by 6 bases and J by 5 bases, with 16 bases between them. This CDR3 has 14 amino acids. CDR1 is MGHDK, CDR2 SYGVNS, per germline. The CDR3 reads CASSPRGLRETQYF. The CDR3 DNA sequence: TGTGCCAGCAGCCCGCGGGGCCTCCGGGAGACCCAGTACTTC.

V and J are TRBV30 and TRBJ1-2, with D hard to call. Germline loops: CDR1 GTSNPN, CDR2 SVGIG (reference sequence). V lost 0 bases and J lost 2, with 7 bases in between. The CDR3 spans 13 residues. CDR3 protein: CAWSVGSNYGYTF. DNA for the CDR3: TGTGCCTGGAGTGTGGGCAGCAACTATGGCTACACCTTC.